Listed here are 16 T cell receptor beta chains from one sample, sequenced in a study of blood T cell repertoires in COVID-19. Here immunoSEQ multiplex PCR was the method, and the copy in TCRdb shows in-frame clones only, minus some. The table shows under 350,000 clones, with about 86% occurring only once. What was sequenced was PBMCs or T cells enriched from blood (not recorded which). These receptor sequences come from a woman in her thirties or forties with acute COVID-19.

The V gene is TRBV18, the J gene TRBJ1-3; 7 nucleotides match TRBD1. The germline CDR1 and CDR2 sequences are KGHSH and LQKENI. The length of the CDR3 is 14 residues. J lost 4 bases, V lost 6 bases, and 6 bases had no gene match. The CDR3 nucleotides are TGTGCCAGCTCGCCGGACAGGACAGGAAACACCATATATTTT. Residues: CASSPDRTGNTIYF.

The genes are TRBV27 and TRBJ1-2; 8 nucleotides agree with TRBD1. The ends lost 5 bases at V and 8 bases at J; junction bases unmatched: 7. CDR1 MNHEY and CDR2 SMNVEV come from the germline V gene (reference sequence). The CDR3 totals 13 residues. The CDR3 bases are TGTGCCAGCAGTATTCCAGGGGGCCGAGGCTACACCTTC. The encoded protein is CASSIPGGRGYTF.

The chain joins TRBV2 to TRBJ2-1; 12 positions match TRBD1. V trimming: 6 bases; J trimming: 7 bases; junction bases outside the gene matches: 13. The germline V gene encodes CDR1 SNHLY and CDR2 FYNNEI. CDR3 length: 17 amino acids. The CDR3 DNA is TGTGCCAGCAGCGCTACTACTGCGGGACAGGGGGCGAATGAGCAGTTCTTC. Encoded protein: CASSATTAGQGANEQFF.

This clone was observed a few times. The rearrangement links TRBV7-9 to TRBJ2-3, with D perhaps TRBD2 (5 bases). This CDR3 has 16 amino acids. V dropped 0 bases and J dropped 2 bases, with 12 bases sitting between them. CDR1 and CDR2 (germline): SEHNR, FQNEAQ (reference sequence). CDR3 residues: CASSLAAGLHTDTQYF. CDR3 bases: TGTGCCAGCAGCTTAGCGGCCGGACTGCACACAGATACGCAGTATTTT.

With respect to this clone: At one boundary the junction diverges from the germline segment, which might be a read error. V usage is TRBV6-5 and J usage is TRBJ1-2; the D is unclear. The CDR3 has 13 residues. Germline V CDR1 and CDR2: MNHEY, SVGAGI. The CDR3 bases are TGTGCCAGCACCCTGAGTACCCTGGGCGTCTCATTATTC. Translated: CASTLSTLGVSLF.

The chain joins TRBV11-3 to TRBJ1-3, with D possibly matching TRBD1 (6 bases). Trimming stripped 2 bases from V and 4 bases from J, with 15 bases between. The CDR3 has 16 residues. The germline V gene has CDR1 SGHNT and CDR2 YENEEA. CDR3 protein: CASSLNPGHRGNTIYF. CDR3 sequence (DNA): TGTGCCAGCAGCTTAAACCCGGGACACCGAGGAAACACCATATATTTT.

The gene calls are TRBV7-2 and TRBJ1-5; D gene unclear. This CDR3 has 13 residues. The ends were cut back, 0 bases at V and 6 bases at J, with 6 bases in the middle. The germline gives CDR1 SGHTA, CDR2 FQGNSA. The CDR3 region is CASSLASVQPQHF. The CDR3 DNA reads TGTGCCAGCAGCTTAGCTTCGGTTCAGCCCCAGCATTTT.

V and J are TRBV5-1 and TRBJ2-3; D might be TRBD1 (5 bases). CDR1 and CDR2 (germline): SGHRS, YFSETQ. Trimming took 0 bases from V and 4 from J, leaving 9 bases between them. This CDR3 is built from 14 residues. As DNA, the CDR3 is TGCGCCAGCAGCTTGGCAGGGATCTCAGATACGCAGTATTTT. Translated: CASSLAGISDTQYF.

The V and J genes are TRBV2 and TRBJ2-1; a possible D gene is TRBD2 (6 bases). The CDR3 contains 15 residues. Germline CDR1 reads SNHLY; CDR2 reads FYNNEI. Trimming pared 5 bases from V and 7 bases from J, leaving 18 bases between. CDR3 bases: TGTGCCAGCAGTCGCGGACTACCCGCCCCAAATGAGCAGTTCTTC. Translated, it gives CASSRGLPAPNEQFF.

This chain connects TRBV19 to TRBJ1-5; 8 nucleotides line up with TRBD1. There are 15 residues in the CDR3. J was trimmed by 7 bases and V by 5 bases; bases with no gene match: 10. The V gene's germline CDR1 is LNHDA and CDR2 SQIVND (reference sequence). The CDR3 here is CASSWSDRGAQPQHF. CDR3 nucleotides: TGTGCCAGTAGTTGGTCCGACAGGGGTGCGCAGCCCCAGCATTTT.

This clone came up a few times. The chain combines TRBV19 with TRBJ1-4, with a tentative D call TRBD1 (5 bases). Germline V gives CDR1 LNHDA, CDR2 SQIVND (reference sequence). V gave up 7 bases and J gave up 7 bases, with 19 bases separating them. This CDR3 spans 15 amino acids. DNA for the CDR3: TGTGCCAGTACTCCCCCGGACGGGACTTCTGAAAAACTGTTTTTT. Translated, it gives CASTPPDGTSEKLFF.

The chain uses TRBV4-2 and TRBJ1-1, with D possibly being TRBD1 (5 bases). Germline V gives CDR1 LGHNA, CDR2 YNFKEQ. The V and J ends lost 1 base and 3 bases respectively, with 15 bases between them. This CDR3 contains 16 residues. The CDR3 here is CASSQVGGGPYTEAFF. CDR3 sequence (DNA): TGTGCCAGCAGCCAAGTCGGGGGGGGACCTTACACTGAAGCTTTCTTT.

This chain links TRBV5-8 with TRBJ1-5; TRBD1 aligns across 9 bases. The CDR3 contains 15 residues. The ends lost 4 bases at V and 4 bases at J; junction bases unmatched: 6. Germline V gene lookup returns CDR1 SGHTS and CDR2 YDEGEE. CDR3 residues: CASSQGTGRNQPQHF. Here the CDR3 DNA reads TGTGCCAGCAGCCAAGGGACAGGGAGAAATCAGCCCCAGCATTTT. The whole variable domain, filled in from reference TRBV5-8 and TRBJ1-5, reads EAGVTQSPTHLIKTRGQQATLRCSPISGHTSVYWYQQALGLGLQFLLWYDEGEERNRGNFPPRFSGRQFPNYSSELNVNALELEDSALYLCASSQGTGRNQPQHFGDGTRLSIL.

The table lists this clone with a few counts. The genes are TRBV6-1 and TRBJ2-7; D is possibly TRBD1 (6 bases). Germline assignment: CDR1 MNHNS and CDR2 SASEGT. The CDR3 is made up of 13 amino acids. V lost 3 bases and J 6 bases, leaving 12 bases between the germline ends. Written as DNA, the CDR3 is TGTGCCAGCAGTGACAACAGGGTGAGCGAGCAGTACTTC. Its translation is CASSDNRVSEQYF.

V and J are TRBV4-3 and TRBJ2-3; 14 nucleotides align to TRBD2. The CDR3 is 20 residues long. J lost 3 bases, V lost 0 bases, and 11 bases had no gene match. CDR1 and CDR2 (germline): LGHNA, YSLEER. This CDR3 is CASSQDLPRTSGRWTDTQYF. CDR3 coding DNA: TGCGCCAGCAGCCAAGACCTCCCGAGGACTAGCGGGAGGTGGACAGATACGCAGTATTTT.

CDR3 residues: CASSEDRATEAFF. The CDR3 region has the DNA TGTGCCAGCAGTGAAGACAGGGCCACTGAAGCTTTCTTT. V usage is TRBV25-1 and J usage is TRBJ1-1, with 7 bases aligning to TRBD1. The CDR3 covers 13 residues. CDR1 and CDR2 from the germline V gene are MGHDK and SYGVNS. V gave up 2 bases and J gave up 4 bases; unmatched junction bases: 1.